This TCR beta chain was retrieved from a study of CD8+CD57+ T cells in acquired aplastic anemia. At the level of the study: Sorted cells (CD4+ and CD8+) yielded DNA amounts that averaged roughly 3.2 ug.

This CDR3 has 10 residues. Trimming took off 8 bases at V and 7 bases at J, with 8 bases between the two ends. Germline CDR1 reads SGHTA; CDR2 reads FQGNSA. Of note for this clonotype: Its specificity is not known.

The TCR beta profiling, which covered VDJ combination and CDR3 sequence, was carried out using genomic DNA as the template. TCRdb ran MiXCR on the reads and lists one entry per CDR3 protein. Of tens of thousands of distinct CDR3 sequences listed, 65% to 80% are singletons. Findings and limits, study-wide: CD8+ Simpson's diversity showed no significant patient-control difference. The study identified about 30 CD8+ CDR3 sequences shared by patients and controls.

The sample consisted of sorted CD4+, CD8+, or CD8+CD57+ T cells (not recorded which) from PBMCs. This receptor was identified in a human donor in good health, serving as a control. The chain has TRBV7-2 and TRBJ2-5, with D uncertain. CDR3 loop: CASGSGTQYF. The DNA for the CDR3 is TGTGCCAGCGGATCAGGGACCCAGTACTTC.